Listed below are T cell receptor beta chains from one sample, sequenced in a study of Ad26.COV2.S vaccination and SARS-CoV-2 variants. Data came from immunoSEQ multiplex PCR; TCRdb stores just in-frame clones and leaves some out. The sample carries more than 85,000 clones, 60% to 85% recorded once. The sample here was peripheral blood, taken after recovery from COVID-19. The receptor source for this set is a human donor who had recovered from COVID-19. The CDR3 runs from the conserved cysteine through the conserved F or W. Fields, in order: V gene, clone size, J gene, CDR3 length, D gene, CDR3 protein, CDR3 DNA. D genes are given only for firm matches. Expanded clones are given a class, and other clones once, few, many or no size at all.

TRBV2	-	TRBJ2-3	13	-	CASSWGAGDTQYF	TGTGCCAGCAGTTGGGGAGCCGGCGATACGCAGTATTTT
TRBV9	-	TRBJ2-2	15	-	CASSVRAAETGELFF	TGTGCCAGCAGCGTTCGGGCCGCTGAGACCGGGGAGCTGTTTTTT
TRBV6-5	-	TRBJ1-2	13	-	CASSPSSNHGYTF	TGTGCCAGCAGCCCCAGTAGCAATCATGGCTACACCTTC
TRBV7-2	-	TRBJ2-3	14	-	CASSNGPGRDTQYF	TGTGCCAGCAGTAACGGACCGGGGAGGGATACGCAGTATTTT
TRBV6-5	-	TRBJ1-6	13	-	CAGGQLLDSPLHF	TGTGCCGGAGGACAGCTCCTGGATTCACCCCTCCACTTT
TRBV18	few	TRBJ2-7	14	TRBD1	CASSPPGQPYEQYF	TGTGCCAGCTCACCACCGGGACAGCCCTACGAGCAGTACTTC
TRBV19	-	TRBJ2-1	13	TRBD1	CASSKTGDNEQFF	TGTGCCAGTAGTAAGACAGGGGACAATGAGCAGTTCTTC
TRBV28	-	TRBJ1-1	14	TRBD1	CASSRGLLGTEAFF	TGTGCCAGCAGTAGGGGGCTTTTGGGCACTGAAGCTTTCTTT
TRBV4-1	-	TRBJ2-3	16	-	CASSQARGGSTDTQYF	TGCGCCAGCAGCCAAGCCCGAGGGGGATCCACAGATACGCAGTATTTT
TRBV5-1	-	TRBJ1-1	14	-	CASSADSDYTEAFF	TGCGCCAGCAGCGCGGACAGTGACTACACTGAAGCTTTCTTT
TRBV2	-	TRBJ2-1	12	-	CASSYNRDEQFF	TGTGCCAGCAGTTATAATAGGGATGAGCAGTTCTTC
TRBV4-2	-	TRBJ2-2	16	-	CASSQDSAANTGELFF	TGTGCCAGCAGCCAAGATAGCGCGGCGAACACCGGGGAGCTGTTTTTT
TRBV21-1	-	TRBJ1-5	16	-	CASSNRQGRRIQPQHF	TGTGCCAGCAGCAATAGGCAGGGGCGGAGGATTCAGCCCCAGCATTTT
TRBV29-1	-	TRBJ2-7	13	TRBD2	CSVRPSGAYEQYF	TGCAGCGTTCGTCCTAGCGGGGCCTACGAGCAGTACTTC
TRBV28	-	TRBJ1-4	14	TRBD1	CASEWDRGDEKLFF	TGTGCCAGCGAGTGGGACAGAGGGGATGAAAAACTGTTTTTT
TRBV28	-	TRBJ1-5	14	-	CASSLGRGNQPQHF	TGTGCCAGCAGCCTGGGGAGGGGCAATCAGCCCCAGCATTTT
TRBV19	-	TRBJ2-1	15	TRBD2	CASTPRGTNYNEQFF	TGTGCCAGTACGCCGCGGGGGACTAACTACAATGAGCAGTTCTTC
TRBV30	-	TRBJ2-5	14	TRBD1	CASDRDIGSETQYF	TGTGCCTCCGACAGGGATATCGGTAGCGAGACCCAGTACTTC
TRBV15	-	TRBJ1-4	11	-	CATRGREKLFF	TGTGCCACCCGCGGGAGGGAAAAACTGTTTTTT
TRBV29-1	-	TRBJ1-2	14	-	CSAEQGALTYGYTF	TGCAGCGCCGAACAAGGGGCGCTTACCTATGGCTACACCTTC
TRBV29-1	-	TRBJ1-6	14	-	CSVVVGGINSPLHF	TGCAGCGTTGTTGTGGGGGGGATAAATTCACCCCTCCACTTT
TRBV2	-	TRBJ2-2	14	-	CASSARQATGELFF	TGTGCCAGCAGTGCTCGACAGGCCACCGGGGAGCTGTTTTTT
TRBV3-1/TRBV3-2	-	TRBJ2-7	14	-	CASSQNTASYEQYF	TGTGCCAGCAGCCAAAATACAGCCTCCTACGAGCAGTACTTC
TRBV19	-	TRBJ1-5	13	-	CASDRGSNQPQHF	TGTGCCAGTGATCGAGGGTCCAATCAGCCCCAGCATTTT
TRBV4-1	-	TRBJ2-7	14	TRBD2	CASSQEGRVYEQYF	TGCGCCAGCAGCCAAGAGGGGAGGGTCTACGAGCAGTACTTC
TRBV5-4	-	TRBJ2-3	16	-	CASSLDLARRTDTQYF	TGTGCCAGCAGCTTGGACCTAGCGAGACGCACAGATACGCAGTATTTT
TRBV9	once	TRBJ1-2	13	-	CASRAVGGYGYTF	TGTGCCAGCAGGGCCGTCGGGGGCTATGGCTACACCTTC
TRBV5-6	few	TRBJ2-6	18	-	CASSFLSGDSSGANVLTF	TGTGCCAGCAGCTTCCTAAGCGGGGACAGCTCTGGGGCCAACGTCCTGACTTTC
TRBV19	once	TRBJ2-1	14	-	CASRDGGQIYEQFF	TGTGCCAGTAGGGACGGGGGACAAATTTATGAGCAGTTCTTC
TRBV3-1/TRBV3-2	-	TRBJ2-3	15	-	CASSPPGQGNNAQYF	TGTGCCAGCAGCCCCCCGGGGCAGGGAAATAATGCGCAGTATTTT
TRBV7-9	-	TRBJ2-7	15	TRBD2	CASSQSIAGGTEQYF	TGTGCCAGCAGCCAGTCTATAGCGGGGGGGACTGAGCAGTACTTC
TRBV5-1	once	TRBJ1-1	14	-	CASSLVTMNTEAFF	TGCGCCAGCAGCTTGGTTACCATGAACACTGAAGCTTTCTTT
TRBV30	-	TRBJ2-2	16	TRBD2	CAWSVLSGGNTGELFF	TGTGCCTGGAGTGTGCTTAGCGGGGGAAACACCGGGGAGCTGTTTTTT
TRBV23-1	-	TRBJ2-7	14	-	CASSQPPIFYEQYF	TGCGCCAGCAGTCAGCCGCCCATATTCTACGAGCAGTACTTC
TRBV12-3/TRBV12-4	-	TRBJ1-1	13	-	CASSRTDNTEAFF	TGTGCCAGCAGTCGGACAGACAACACTGAAGCTTTCTTT
TRBV7-2	-	TRBJ2-3	16	TRBD2	CASSLLAGSGADTQYF	TGTGCCAGCAGCCTCCTAGCGGGGAGTGGGGCCGATACGCAGTATTTT
TRBV10-3	-	TRBJ2-2	18	TRBD2	CATETLLAGGPGTGELFF	TGTGCCACCGAAACTTTACTAGCGGGGGGGCCGGGCACCGGGGAGCTGTTTTTT